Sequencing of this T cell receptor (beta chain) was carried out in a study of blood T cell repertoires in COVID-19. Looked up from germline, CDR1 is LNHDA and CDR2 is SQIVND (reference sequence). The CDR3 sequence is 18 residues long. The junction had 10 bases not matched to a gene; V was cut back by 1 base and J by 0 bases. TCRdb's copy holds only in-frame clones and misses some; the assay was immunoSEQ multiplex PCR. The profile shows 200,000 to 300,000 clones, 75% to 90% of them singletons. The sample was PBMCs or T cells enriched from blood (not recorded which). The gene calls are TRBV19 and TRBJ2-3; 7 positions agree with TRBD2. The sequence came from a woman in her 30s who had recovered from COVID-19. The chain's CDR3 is CASSIVRYREVSTDTQYF. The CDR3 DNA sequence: TGTGCCAGTAGTATAGTTCGGTATCGGGAGGTTAGCACAGATACGCAGTATTTT.